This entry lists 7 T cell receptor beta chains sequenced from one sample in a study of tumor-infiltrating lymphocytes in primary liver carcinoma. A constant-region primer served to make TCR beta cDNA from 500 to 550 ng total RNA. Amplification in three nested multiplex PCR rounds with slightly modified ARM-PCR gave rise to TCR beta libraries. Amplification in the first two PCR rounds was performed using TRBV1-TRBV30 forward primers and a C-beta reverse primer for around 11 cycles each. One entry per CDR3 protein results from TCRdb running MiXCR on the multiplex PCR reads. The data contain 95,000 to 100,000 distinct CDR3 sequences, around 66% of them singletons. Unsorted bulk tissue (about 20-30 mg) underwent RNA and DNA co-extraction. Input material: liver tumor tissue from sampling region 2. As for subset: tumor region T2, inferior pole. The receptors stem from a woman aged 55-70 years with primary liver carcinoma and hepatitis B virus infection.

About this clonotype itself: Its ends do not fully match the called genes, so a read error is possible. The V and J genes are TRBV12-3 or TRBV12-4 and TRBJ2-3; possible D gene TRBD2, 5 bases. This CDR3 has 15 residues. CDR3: CAGSLYFGGTDTQYF. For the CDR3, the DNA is TGTGCCGGCAGTTTATATTTCGGGGGCACAGATACGCAGTATTTT.

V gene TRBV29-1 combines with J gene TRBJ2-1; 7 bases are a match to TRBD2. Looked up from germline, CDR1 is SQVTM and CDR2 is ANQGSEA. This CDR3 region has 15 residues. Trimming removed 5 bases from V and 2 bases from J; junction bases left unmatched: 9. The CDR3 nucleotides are TGCAGCGTTCGTATGGGGACTACCACCTACAATGAGCAGTTCTTC. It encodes CSVRMGTTTYNEQFF.

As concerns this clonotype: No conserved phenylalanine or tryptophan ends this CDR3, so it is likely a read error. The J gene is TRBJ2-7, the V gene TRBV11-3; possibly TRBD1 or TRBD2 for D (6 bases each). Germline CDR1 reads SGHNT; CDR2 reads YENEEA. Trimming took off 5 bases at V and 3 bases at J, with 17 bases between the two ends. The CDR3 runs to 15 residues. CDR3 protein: CASSPGTGDNYEQYI. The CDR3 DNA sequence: TGTGCCAGCAGCCCCGGGACGGGGGACAACTACGAGCAGTACATC.

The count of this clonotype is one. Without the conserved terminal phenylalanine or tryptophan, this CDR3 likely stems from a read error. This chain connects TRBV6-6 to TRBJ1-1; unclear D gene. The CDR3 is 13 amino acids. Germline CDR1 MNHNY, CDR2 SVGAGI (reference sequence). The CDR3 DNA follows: TGTGCCAGCATTCACGGGGTGAACACTGATGCTTTCCTT. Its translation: CASIHGVNTDAFL.

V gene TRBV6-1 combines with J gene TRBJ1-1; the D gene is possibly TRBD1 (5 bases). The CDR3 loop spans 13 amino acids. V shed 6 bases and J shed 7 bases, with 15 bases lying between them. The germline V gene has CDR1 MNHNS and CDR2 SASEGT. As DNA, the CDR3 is TGTGCCAGCAGGACGACAGTGTACAGTGAAGCTTTCTTT. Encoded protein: CASRTTVYSEAFF.

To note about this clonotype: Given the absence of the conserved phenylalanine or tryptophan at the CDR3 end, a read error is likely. CDR3 in amino acids: CASGDPTGVFDNEQFL. The CDR3 DNA sequence: TGTGCCAGCGGCGACCCGACAGGGGTTTTTGACAACGAGCAGTTCTTA. The rearrangement joins TRBV11-2 to TRBJ2-1; 8 bases are a match to TRBD1. Germline V gene data show CDR1 as SGHAT and CDR2 as FQNNGV. CDR3 length equals 16 residues.

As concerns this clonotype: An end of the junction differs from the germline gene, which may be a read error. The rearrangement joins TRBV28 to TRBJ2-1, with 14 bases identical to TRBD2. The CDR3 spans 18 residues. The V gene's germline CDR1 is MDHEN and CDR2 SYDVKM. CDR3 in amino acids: CASLETSGRGSSYNEQFF. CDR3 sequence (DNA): TGTGCCAGTCTTGAGACTAGCGGGAGGGGGAGCTCCTACAATGAACAGTTCTTC.